This entry describes one T cell receptor beta chain. Study processing details: Reference gene primer amplification gave estimated nucleated cell counts. Method: immunoSEQ multiplex PCR; TCRdb's copy keeps in-frame clones and lacks some. V and J calls and clone size come straight from that table; D and trimming were deduced from the DNA. The profile shows 65,000 to 80,000 clones, about 90% of them singletons. The data originate from a study of blood T cell repertoires in COVID-19. Study-level background: From the United States, Italy and Spain came samples of acute and convalescent COVID-19. PBMCs, B-cell-depleted T cells, or T cells provided the cDNA or gDNA that made up the material.

Germline-derived CDR1 and CDR2 are LGHNA and YSLEER. The CDR3 length is 15 residues. V was clipped by 7 bases and J by 0 bases, with 14 bases between them. Sequencing was performed on peripheral blood. The gene calls are TRBV4-3 and TRBJ2-3; D gene uncertain. The receptor was isolated from a human donor in a cohort sampled during active COVID-19. The chain's CDR3 is CASKVTYTSTDTQYF. CDR3 DNA: TGCGCCAGCAAGGTGACTTACACTAGCACAGATACGCAGTATTTT.